This T cell receptor (beta chain) derives from a study of blood T cell repertoires in COVID-19. Whole-study context: Acute and convalescent COVID-19 specimens originated in the United States, Italy and Spain. From T cells, B-cell-depleted T cells, or PBMCs came the material, which was cDNA or gDNA.

As handled by the study authors: Reference gene primer amplification yielded estimated nucleated cell counts. Clones were read by immunoSEQ multiplex PCR, and TCRdb kept only the in-frame ones, dropping some. V and J calls and clone size are given by that table; D and trimming were obtained from the DNA. Among some 110,000 clones listed, roughly 88% were seen once. CDR1 and CDR2 (germline): MDHEN, SYDVKM. J gave up 10 bases and V 5 bases, and 9 bases lay outside the gene matches. This CDR3 region has 15 residues. Material for sequencing was peripheral blood. The chain has TRBV28 and TRBJ1-6, with TRBD1 matching 9 bases. This clonotype was sampled from a human donor in a cohort sampled during active COVID-19. The CDR3 loop reads CASSRGDRVGSPLHF. Written as DNA, the CDR3 is TGTGCCAGCAGTCGTGGGGACAGGGTTGGATCACCCCTCCACTTT.